This record covers a single T cell receptor (beta chain). Antigen unknown. The sample originates from a study of cytomegalovirus exposure and HLA in healthy donors. Profiled with immunoSEQ multiplex PCR; TCRdb holds only in-frame clones, not every one. This table has about 88,000 clones, 84% appearing once. Study-level points and caveats: Most observed TCR sequences were rare, whereas some public TCRs were detected in many donors. The authors confirmed in vitro that a few CMV-associated chains were specific for CMV antigens. As was reported, the classifier diagnosed cytomegalovirus status with high specificity and sensitivity.

Sequencing was carried out using PBMCs. The sequence was collected from a woman aged 18-29 years in good health and CMV-seropositive.

CDR3 loop: CAISDRGRDSNQPQHF. CDR3 DNA: TGTGCCATCAGTGACAGGGGGCGTGATAGCAATCAGCCCCAGCATTTT. V and J are TRBV10-3 and TRBJ1-5; TRBD1 agrees at 8 bases. This CDR3 comprises 16 residues. V shed 3 bases and J 0 bases; nucleotides not matched to a gene: 4. Germline assignment: CDR1 ENHRY and CDR2 SYGVKD.